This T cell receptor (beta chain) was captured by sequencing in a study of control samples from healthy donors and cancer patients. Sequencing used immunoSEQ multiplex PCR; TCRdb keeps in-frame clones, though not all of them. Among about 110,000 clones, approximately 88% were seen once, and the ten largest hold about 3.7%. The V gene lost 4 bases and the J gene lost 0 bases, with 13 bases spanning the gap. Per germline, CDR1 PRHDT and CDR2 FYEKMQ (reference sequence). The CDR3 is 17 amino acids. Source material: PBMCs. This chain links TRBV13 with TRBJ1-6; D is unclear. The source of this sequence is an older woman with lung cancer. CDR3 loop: CASSSGLLSSYNSPLHF. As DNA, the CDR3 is TGTGCCAGCAGCTCTGGACTGTTAAGCTCCTATAATTCACCCCTCCACTTT. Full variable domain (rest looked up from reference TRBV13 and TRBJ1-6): AAGVIQSPRHLIKEKRETATLKCYPIPRHDTVYWYQQGPGQDPQFLISFYEKMQSDKGSIPDRFSAQQFSDYHSELNMSSLELGDSALYFCASSSGLLSSYNSPLHFGNGTRLTVT.